The 5 T cell receptor beta chains below come from one sample, sequenced in a study of blood T cell repertoires in COVID-19. TCRdb's table, derived via immunoSEQ multiplex PCR, lists solely in-frame clones and lacks some. The data show about 21,000 clones, 80% to 90% seen once. Sequencing used peripheral blood. All receptors come from a human donor with active COVID-19. The donor label of this sample is uncertain.

The chain recombines TRBV4-3 with TRBJ2-7, with 7 positions matching TRBD2. Germline V gives CDR1 LGHNA, CDR2 YSLEER. This CDR3 contains 15 residues. Trimming removed 6 bases from V and 4 bases from J; junction bases left unmatched: 12. The CDR3 nucleotides read TGCGCCAGCAGTCGCGGGACTACAAGAGATTACGAGCAGTACTTC. Its translation is CASSRGTTRDYEQYF.

V usage is TRBV6-5 and J usage is TRBJ1-5; 7 bases line up with TRBD1. Trimming at V came to 5 bases and at J to 5 bases, leaving 6 bases not matched to a gene. This CDR3 has 14 residues. Germline CDR1 is MNHEY and CDR2 is SVGAGI. CDR3 nucleotide sequence: TGTGCCAGCAGTCTACGACAGGGTGATCAGCCCCAGCATTTT. It translates to CASSLRQGDQPQHF.

The chain carries TRBV6-6 and TRBJ1-1; 8 positions match TRBD1. J lost 1 base, V lost 4 bases, and 2 bases had no gene match. This CDR3 comprises 14 residues. Germline assignment: CDR1 MNHNY and CDR2 SVGAGI (reference sequence). The CDR3 protein is CASSSGQGNTEAFF. CDR3 DNA: TGTGCCAGCAGTTCCGGACAGGGGAACACTGAAGCTTTCTTT.

This clone has just a few counts. The rearrangement joins TRBV5-8 to TRBJ1-3; 9 nucleotides match TRBD1. The J segment lost 2 bases and the V segment lost 4 bases, leaving 1 base of the junction unmatched. Germline values: CDR1 SGHTS, CDR2 YDEGEE. The CDR3 spans 14 residues. The CDR3 sequence: CASSTGGTGNTIYF. CDR3 bases: TGTGCCAGCAGCACAGGGGGCACTGGAAACACCATATATTTT.

Here the CDR3 reads CASSLAGGGTDTQYF. The CDR3 DNA sequence: TGTGCCAGCAGCTTGGCCGGGGGGGGGACAGATACGCAGTATTTT. The rearrangement uses TRBV5-4 and TRBJ2-3; TRBD2 aligns across 8 bases. Trimming took 0 bases from V and 3 from J; bases not matched to a gene: 3. This CDR3 spans 15 amino acids. The germline V gene encodes CDR1 SGHNT and CDR2 YYREEE (reference sequence).